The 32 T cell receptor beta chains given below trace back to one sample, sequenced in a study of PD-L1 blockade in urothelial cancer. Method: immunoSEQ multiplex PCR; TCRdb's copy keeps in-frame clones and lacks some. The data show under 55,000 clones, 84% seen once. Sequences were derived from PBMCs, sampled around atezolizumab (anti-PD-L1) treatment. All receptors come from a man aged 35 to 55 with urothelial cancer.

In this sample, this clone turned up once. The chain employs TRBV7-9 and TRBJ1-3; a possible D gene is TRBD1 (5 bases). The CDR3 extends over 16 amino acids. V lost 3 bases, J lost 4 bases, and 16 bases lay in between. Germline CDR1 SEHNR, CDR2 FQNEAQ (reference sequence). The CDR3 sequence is CASSFGGALVGNTIYF. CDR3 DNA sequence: TGTGCCAGCAGCTTCGGCGGGGCCTTGGTGGGAAACACCATATATTTT.

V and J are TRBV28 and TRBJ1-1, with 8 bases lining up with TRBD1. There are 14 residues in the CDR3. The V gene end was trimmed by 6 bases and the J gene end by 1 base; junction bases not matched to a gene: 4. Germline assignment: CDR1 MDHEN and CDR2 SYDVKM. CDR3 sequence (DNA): TGTGCCAGCAGCTCAGGGGGCTGGAACACTGAAGCTTTCTTT. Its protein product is CASSSGGWNTEAFF.

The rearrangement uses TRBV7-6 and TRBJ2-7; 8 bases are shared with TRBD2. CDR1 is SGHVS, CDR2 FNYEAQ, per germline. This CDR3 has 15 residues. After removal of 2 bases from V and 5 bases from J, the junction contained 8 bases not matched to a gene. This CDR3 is CASSLLGTSFHEQYF. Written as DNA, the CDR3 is TGTGCCAGCAGCTTACTGGGGACTAGTTTCCACGAGCAGTACTTC.

The DNA for the CDR3 is TGTGCCAGTAGTCAGCGGTGGCGGCCCTACGAGCAGTACTTC. It is translated as CASSQRWRPYEQYF. The chain uses TRBV19 and TRBJ2-7; a weak D match, TRBD2 (5 bases). Germline V CDR1 and CDR2: LNHDA, SQIVND (reference sequence). CDR3 length equals 14 residues. V gave up 5 bases and J gave up 2 bases, with 13 bases separating them.

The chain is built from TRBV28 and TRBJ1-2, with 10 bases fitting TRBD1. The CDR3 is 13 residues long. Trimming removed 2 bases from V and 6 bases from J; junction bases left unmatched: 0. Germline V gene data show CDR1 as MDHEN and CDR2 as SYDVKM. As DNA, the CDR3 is TGTGCCAGCAGTTTAGGGACAGGGGATGGCTACACCTTC. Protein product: CASSLGTGDGYTF.

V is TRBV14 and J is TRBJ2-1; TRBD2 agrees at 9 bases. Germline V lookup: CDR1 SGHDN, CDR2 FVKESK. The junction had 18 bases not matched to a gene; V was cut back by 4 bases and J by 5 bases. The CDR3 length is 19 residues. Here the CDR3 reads CASSLTRGRGRALDNEQFF. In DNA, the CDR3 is TGTGCCAGCAGCCTTACAAGAGGGCGCGGGAGGGCCTTAGACAATGAGCAGTTCTTC.

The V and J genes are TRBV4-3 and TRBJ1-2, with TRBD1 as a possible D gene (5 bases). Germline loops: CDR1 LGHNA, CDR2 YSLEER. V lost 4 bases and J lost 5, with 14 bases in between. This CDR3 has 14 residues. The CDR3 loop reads CASSPSFTGYGYTF. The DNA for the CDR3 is TGCGCCAGCAGCCCCAGCTTTACAGGATATGGCTACACCTTC.

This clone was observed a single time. The CDR3 here is CASSPGQGTGELFF. The CDR3, as DNA: TGTGCCAGCAGCCCGGGACAGGGCACCGGGGAGCTGTTTTTT. The chain has TRBV7-3 and TRBJ2-2; 9 positions agree with TRBD1. The V gene's germline CDR1 is SGHTA and CDR2 FQGTGA. The CDR3 covers 14 residues. V lost 5 bases and J lost 4; bases outside the gene matches: 2.

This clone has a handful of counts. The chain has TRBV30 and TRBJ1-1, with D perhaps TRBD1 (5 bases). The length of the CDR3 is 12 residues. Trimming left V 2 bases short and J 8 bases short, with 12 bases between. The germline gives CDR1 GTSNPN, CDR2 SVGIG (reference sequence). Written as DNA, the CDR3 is TGTGCCTGGAGTAGGGAGGGGAGGGAAGCTTTCTTT. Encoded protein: CAWSREGREAFF.

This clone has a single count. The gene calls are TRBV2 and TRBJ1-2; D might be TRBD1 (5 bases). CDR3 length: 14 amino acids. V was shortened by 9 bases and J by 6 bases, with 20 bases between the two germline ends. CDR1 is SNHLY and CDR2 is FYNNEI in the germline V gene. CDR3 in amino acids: CARSGTSELDGYTF. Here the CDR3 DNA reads TGTGCCAGAAGCGGGACTTCTGAACTGGATGGCTACACCTTC.

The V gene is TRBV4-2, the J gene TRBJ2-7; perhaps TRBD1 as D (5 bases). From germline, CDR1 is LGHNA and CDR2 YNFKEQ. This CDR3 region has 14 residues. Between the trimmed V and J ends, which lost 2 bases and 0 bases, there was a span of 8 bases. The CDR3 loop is CASSQSGFSYEQYF. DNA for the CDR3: TGTGCCAGCAGCCAATCAGGGTTCTCCTACGAGCAGTACTTC.

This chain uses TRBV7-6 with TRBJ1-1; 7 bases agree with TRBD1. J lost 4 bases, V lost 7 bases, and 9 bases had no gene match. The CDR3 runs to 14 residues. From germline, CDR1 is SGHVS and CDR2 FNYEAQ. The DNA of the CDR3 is TGTGCCAGCACCCCACAGGGGATGTCCACTGAAGCTTTCTTT. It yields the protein CASTPQGMSTEAFF. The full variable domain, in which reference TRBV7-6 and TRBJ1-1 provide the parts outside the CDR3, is GAGVSQSPRYKVTKRGQDVALRCDPISGHVSLYWYRQALGQGPEFLTYFNYEAQQDKSGLPNDRFSAERPEGSISTLTIQRTEQRDSAMYRCASTPQGMSTEAFFGQGTRLTVV.

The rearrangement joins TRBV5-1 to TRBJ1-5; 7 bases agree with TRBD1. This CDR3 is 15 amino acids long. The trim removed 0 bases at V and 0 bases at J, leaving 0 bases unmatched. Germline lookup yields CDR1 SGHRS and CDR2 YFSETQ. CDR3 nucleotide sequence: TGCGCCAGCAGCTTGGACAGGGGTAGCAATCAGCCCCAGCATTTT. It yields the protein CASSLDRGSNQPQHF.

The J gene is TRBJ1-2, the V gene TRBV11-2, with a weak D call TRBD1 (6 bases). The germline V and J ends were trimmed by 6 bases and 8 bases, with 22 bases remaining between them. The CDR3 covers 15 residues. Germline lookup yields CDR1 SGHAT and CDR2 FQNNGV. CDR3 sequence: CASRMGGRSVFGYTF. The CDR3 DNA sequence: TGTGCCAGCAGGATGGGGGGGCGCTCAGTTTTCGGCTACACCTTC.

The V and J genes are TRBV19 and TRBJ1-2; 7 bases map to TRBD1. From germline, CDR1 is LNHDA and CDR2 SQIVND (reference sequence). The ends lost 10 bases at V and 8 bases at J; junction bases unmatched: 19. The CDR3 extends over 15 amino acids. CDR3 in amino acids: CATNLGQNPTRGYTF. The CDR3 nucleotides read TGTGCCACCAACTTGGGACAGAACCCGACTCGGGGCTACACCTTC.

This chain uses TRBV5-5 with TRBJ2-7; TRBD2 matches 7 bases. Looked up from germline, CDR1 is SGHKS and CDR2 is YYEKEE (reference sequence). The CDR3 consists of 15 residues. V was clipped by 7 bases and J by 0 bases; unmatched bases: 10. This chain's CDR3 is CASLRGAGDSYEQYF. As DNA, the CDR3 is TGTGCCAGCCTCCGCGGGGCGGGGGACTCCTACGAGCAGTACTTC.

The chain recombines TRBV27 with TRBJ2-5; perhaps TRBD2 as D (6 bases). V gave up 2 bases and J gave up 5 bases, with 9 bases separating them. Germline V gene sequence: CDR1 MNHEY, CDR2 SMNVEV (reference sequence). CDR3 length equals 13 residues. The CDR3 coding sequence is TGTGCCAGCAGTTTAGGGGGGTGGGAGACCCAGTACTTC. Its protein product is CASSLGGWETQYF.

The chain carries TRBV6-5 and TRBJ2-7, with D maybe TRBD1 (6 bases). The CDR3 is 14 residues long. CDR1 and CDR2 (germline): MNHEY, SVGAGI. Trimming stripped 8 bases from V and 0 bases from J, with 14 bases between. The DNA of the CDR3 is TGTGCCAGCCGACAGCAGGGGAGCTCCTACGAGCAGTACTTC. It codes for CASRQQGSSYEQYF.

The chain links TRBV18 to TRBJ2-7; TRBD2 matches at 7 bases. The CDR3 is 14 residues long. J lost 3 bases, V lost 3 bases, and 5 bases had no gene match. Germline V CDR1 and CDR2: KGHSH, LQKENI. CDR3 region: CASSPREGFYEQYF. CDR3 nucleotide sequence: TGTGCCAGCTCACCCAGGGAGGGATTCTACGAGCAGTACTTC. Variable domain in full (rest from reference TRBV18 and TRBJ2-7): NAGVMQNPRHLVRRRGQEARLRCSPMKGHSHVYWYRQLPEEGLKFMVYLQKENIIDESGMPKERFSAEFPKEGPSILRIQQVVRGDSAAYFCASSPREGFYEQYFGPGTRLTVT.

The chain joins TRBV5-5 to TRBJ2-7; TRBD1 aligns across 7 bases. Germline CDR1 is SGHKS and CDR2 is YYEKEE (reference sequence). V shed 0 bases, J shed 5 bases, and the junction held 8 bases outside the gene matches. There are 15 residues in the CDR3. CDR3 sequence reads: CASSLAPGGKNEQYF. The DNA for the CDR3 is TGTGCCAGCAGCTTGGCCCCAGGGGGAAAAAACGAGCAGTACTTC.

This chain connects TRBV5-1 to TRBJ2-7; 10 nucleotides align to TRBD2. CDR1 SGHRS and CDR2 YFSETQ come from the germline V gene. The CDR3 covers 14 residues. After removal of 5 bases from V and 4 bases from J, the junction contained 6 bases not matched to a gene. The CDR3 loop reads CASRPSGRGYEQYF. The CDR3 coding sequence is TGCGCCAGCAGACCGAGCGGGAGGGGGTACGAGCAGTACTTC.

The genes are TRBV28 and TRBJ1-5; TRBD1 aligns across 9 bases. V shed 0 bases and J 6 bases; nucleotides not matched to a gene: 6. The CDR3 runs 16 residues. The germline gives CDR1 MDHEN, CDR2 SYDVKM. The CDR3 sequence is CASSLWETGGRQPQHF. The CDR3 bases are TGTGCCAGCAGTTTATGGGAGACAGGGGGACGTCAGCCCCAGCATTTT.

The CDR3 coding sequence is TGCGCCAGCAGCCAAGATGTTAGTGCCAACTATGGCTACACCTTC. Its protein product is CASSQDVSANYGYTF. V and J are TRBV4-1 and TRBJ1-2; the D is unclear. Germline values: CDR1 MGHRA, CDR2 YSYEKL. The CDR3 runs to 15 residues. The germline V and J ends were trimmed by 0 bases and 2 bases, with 10 bases remaining between them.

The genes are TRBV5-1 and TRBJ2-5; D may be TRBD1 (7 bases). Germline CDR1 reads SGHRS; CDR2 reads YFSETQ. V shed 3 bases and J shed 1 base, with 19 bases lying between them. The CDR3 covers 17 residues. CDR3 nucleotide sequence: TGCGCCAGCAGCTGGAAGCCCGGAGGGGGCAGCCAAGAGACCCAGTACTTC. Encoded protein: CASSWKPGGGSQETQYF.

CDR3 in DNA: TGTGCCAGCAGCGCTTTTACAGGAGCTAGGCCTTCTGGCTACACCTTC. This codes for CASSAFTGARPSGYTF. The rearrangement links TRBV14 to TRBJ1-2, with a weak D call TRBD1 (5 bases). V was cut by 5 bases and J by 7 bases, with 23 bases left in between. The CDR3 extends over 16 amino acids. Looked up from germline, CDR1 is SGHDN and CDR2 is FVKESK.

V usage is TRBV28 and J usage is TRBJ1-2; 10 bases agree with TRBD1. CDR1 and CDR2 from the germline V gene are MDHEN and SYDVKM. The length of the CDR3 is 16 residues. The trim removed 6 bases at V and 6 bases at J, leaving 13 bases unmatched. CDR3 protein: CASSRGQGGGQHGYTF. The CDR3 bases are TGTGCCAGCAGCCGCGGACAGGGGGGTGGACAACATGGCTACACCTTC.

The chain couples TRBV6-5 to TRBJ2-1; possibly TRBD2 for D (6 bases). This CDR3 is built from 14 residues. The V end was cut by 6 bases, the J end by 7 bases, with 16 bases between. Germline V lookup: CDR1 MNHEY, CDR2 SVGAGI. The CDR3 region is CASSIGGRANEQFF. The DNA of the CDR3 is TGTGCCAGCAGCATCGGGGGACGTGCAAATGAGCAGTTCTTC.

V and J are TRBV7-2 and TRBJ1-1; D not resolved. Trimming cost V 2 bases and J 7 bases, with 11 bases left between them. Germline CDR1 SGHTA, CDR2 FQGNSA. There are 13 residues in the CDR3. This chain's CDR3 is CASSLSRGREAFF. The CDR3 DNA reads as TGTGCCAGCAGCTTATCCCGCGGTCGTGAAGCTTTCTTT.

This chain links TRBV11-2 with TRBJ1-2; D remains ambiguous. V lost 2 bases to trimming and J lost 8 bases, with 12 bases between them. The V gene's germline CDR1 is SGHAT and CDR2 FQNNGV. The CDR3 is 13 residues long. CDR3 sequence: CASSLSRSGGYTF. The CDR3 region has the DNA TGTGCCAGCAGCTTATCCCGGTCAGGCGGCTACACCTTC.

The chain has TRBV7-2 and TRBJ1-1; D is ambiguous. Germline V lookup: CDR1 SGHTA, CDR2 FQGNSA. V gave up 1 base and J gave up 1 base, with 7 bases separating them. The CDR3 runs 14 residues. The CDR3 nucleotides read TGTGCCAGCAGCTTAGGCGGAGGGAACACTGAAGCTTTCTTT. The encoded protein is CASSLGGGNTEAFF.

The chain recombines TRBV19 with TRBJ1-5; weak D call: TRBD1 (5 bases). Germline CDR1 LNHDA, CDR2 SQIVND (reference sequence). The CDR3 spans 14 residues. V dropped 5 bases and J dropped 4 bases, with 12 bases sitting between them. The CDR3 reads CASSGLGANQPQHF. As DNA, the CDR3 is TGTGCCAGTAGTGGCTTAGGGGCGAATCAGCCCCAGCATTTT.

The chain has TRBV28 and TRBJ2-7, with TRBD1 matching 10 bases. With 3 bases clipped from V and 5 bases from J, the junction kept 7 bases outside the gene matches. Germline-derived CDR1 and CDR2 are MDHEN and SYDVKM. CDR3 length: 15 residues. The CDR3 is CASSFSGTGDHEQYF. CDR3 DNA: TGTGCCAGCAGTTTCAGCGGGACAGGGGACCACGAGCAGTACTTC.